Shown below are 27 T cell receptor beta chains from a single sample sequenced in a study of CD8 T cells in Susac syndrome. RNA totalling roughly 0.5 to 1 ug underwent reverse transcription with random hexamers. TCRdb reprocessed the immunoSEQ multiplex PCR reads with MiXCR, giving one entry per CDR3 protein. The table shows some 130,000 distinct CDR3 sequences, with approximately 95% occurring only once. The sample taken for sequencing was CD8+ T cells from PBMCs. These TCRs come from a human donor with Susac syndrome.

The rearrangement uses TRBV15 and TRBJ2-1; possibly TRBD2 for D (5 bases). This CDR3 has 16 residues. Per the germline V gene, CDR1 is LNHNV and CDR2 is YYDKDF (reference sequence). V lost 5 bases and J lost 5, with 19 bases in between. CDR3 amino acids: CATSFRTGGPDNEQFF. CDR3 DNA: TGTGCCACCAGCTTCCGCACGGGCGGGCCTGACAATGAGCAGTTCTTC.

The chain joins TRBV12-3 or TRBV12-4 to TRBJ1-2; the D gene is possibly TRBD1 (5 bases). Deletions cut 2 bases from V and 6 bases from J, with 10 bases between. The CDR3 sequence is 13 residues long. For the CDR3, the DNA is TGTGCCAGCAGTTTATCAGGGTTAGATGGCTACACCTTC. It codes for CASSLSGLDGYTF.

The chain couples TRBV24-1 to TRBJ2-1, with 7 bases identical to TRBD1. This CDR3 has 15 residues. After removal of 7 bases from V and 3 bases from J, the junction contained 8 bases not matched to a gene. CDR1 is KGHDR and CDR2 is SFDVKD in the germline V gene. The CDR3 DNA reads TGTGCCACCAGCCCCGGGACAGCCCTCTACAATGAGCAGTTCTTC. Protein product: CATSPGTALYNEQFF.

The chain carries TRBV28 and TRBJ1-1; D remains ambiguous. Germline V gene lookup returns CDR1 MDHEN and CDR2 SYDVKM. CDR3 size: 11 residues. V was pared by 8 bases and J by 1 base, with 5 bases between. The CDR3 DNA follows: TGTGCCAGCGCAAAGAACACTGAAGCTTTCTTT. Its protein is CASAKNTEAFF.

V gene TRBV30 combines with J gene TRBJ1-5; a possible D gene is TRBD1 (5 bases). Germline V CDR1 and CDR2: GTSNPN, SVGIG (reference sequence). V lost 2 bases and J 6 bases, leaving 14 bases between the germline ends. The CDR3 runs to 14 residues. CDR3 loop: CAWSWAGRGQPQHF. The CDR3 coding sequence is TGTGCCTGGAGTTGGGCAGGGCGGGGTCAGCCCCAGCATTTT.

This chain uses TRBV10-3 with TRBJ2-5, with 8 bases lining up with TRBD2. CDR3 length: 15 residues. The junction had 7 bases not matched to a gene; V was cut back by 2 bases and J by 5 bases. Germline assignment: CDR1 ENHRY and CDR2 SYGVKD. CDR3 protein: CAISENQAGAETQYF. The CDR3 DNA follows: TGTGCCATCAGTGAGAATCAAGCGGGAGCGGAGACCCAGTACTTC.

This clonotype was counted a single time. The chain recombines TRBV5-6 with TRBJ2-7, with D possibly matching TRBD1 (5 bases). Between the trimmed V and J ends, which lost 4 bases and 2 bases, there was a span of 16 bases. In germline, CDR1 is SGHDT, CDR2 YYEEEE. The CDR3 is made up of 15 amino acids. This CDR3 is CASSGVDRAAYEQYF. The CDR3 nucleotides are TGTGCCAGCAGCGGCGTTGACAGAGCCGCCTACGAGCAGTACTTC.

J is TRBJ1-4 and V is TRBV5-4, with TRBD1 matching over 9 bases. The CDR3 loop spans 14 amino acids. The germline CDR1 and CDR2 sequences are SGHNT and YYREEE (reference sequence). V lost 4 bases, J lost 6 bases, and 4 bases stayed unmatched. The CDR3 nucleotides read TGTGCCAGCAGCACGACAGGGGGGGATGAAAAACTGTTTTTT. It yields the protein CASSTTGGDEKLFF.

CDR3 nucleotide sequence: TGTGCCAGCAGTTGGGACAGGGGGGGTCAGCCCCAGCATTTT. Its translation: CASSWDRGGQPQHF. The chain has TRBV28 and TRBJ1-5; TRBD1 matches 11 bases. J lost 6 bases, V lost 4 bases, and 2 bases had no gene match. The CDR3 loop spans 14 amino acids. The germline V gene has CDR1 MDHEN and CDR2 SYDVKM.

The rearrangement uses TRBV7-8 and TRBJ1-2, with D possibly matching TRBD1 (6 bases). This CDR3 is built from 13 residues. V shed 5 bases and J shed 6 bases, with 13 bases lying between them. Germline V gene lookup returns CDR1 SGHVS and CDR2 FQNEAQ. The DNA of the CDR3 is TGTGCCAGCAGCAGCAGGGGTCGAGATGGCTACACCTTC. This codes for CASSSRGRDGYTF.

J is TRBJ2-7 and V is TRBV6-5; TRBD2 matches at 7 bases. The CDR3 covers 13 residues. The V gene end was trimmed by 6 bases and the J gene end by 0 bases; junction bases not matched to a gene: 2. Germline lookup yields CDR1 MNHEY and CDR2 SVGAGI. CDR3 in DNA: TGTGCCAGCAGAACTAGCGACTCCTACGAGCAGTACTTC. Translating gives CASRTSDSYEQYF.

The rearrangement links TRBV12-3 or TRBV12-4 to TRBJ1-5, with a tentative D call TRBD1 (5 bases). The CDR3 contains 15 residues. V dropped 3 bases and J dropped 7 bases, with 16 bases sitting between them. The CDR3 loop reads CASSFGGSGGQPQHF. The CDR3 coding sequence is TGTGCCAGCAGTTTTGGGGGGTCGGGGGGGCAGCCCCAGCATTTT.

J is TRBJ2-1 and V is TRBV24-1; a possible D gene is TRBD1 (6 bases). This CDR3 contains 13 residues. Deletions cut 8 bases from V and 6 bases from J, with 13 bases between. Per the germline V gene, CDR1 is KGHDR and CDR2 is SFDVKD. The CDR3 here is CATTGHSRNEQFF. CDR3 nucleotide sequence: TGTGCCACCACGGGACATTCACGCAATGAGCAGTTCTTC.

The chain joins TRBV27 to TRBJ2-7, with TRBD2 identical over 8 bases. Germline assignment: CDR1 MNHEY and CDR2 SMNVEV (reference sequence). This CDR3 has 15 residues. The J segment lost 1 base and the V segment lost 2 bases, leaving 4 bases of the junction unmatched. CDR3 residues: CASSLATSGSYEQYF. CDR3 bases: TGTGCCAGCAGTTTAGCTACTAGCGGATCCTACGAGCAGTACTTC.

In DNA form, the CDR3 reads TGTGCCAGCAGCTTGGGTCCGACAGACCCCGCGGATACGCAGTATTTT. This gives the protein CASSLGPTDPADTQYF. The V call is TRBV5-6, the J call TRBJ2-3, with D perhaps TRBD1 (5 bases). From germline, CDR1 is SGHDT and CDR2 YYEEEE. V was clipped by 0 bases and J by 6 bases, with 17 bases between them. The CDR3 is made up of 16 amino acids.

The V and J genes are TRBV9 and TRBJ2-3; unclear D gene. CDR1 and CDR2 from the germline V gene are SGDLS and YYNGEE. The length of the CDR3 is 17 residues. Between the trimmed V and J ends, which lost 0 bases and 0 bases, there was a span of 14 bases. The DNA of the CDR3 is TGTGCCAGCAGCGTAGTCCGAGAACCTACTAGCACAGATACGCAGTATTTT. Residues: CASSVVREPTSTDTQYF. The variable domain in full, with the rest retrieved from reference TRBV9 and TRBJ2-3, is DSGVTQTPKHLITATGQRVTLRCSPRSGDLSVYWYQQSLDQGLQFLIQYYNGEERAKGNILERFSAQQFPDLHSELNLSSLELGDSALYFCASSVVREPTSTDTQYFGPGTRLTVL.

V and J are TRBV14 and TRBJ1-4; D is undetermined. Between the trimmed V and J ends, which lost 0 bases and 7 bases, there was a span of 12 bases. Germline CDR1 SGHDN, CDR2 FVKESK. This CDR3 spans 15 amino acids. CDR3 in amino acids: CASSQEAQAGEKLFF. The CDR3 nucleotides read TGTGCCAGCAGCCAAGAAGCCCAGGCCGGTGAAAAACTGTTTTTT.

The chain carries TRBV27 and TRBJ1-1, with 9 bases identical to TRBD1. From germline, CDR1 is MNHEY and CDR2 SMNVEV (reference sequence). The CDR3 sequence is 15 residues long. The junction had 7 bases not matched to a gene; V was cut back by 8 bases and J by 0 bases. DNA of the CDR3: TGTGCCAGCGTACAGGGGGCCCGCATGAACACTGAAGCTTTCTTT. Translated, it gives CASVQGARMNTEAFF.

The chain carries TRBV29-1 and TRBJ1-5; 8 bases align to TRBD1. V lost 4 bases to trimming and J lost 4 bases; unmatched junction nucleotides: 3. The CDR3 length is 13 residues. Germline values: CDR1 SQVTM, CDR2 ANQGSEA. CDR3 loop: CSVGQGANQPQHF. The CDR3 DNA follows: TGCAGCGTTGGGCAGGGGGCGAATCAGCCCCAGCATTTT. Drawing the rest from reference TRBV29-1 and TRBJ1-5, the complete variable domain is SAVISQKPSRDICQRGTSLTIQCQVDSQVTMMFWYRQQPGQSLTLIATANQGSEATYESGFVIDKFPISRPNLTFSTLTVSNMSPEDSSIYLCSVGQGANQPQHFGDGTRLSIL.

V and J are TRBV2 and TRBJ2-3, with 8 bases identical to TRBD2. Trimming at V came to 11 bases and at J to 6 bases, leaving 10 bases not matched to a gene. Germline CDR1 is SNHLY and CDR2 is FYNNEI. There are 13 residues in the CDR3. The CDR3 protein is CAAGAGVADTQYF. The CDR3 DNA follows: TGTGCCGCCGGAGCGGGAGTCGCGGATACGCAGTATTTT. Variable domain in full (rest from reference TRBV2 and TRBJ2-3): EPEVTQTPSHQVTQMGQEVILRCVPISNHLYFYWYRQILGQKVEFLVSFYNNEISEKSEIFDDQFSVERPDGSNFTLKIRSTKLEDSAMYFCAAGAGVADTQYFGPGTRLTVL.

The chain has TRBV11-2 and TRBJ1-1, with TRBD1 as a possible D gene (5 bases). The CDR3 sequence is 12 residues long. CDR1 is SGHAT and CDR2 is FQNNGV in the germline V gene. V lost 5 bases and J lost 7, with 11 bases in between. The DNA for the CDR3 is TGTGCCAGCAGCCCCCAGGGCCTTGAAGCTTTCTTT. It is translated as CASSPQGLEAFF.

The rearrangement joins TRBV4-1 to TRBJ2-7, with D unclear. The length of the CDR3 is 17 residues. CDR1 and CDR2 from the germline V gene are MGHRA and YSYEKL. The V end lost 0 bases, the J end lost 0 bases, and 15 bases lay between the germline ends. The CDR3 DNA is TGCGCCAGCAGCCAAGAGAACAGACGAACCTCCTCCTACGAGCAGTACTTC. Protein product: CASSQENRRTSSYEQYF.

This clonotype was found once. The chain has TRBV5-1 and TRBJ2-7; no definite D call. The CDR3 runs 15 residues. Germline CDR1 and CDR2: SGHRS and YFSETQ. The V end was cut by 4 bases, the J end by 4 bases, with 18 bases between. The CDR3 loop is CASSPRSADGYEQYF. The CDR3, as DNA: TGCGCCAGCAGCCCCAGGAGCGCGGACGGGTACGAGCAGTACTTC.

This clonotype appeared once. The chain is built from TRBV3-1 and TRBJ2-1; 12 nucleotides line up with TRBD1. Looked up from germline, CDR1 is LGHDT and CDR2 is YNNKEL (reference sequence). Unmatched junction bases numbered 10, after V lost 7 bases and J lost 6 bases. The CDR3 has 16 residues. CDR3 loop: CASTLSGQGAFNEQFF. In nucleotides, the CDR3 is TGTGCCAGCACCCTCTCGGGACAGGGGGCATTCAATGAGCAGTTCTTC.

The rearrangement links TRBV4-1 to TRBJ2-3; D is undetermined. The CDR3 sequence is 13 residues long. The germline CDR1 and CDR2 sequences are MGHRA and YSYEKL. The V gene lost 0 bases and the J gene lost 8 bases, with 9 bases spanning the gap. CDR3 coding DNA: TGCGCCAGCAGCCAAGATCTAGGTGGTACGCAGTATTTT. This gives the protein CASSQDLGGTQYF.

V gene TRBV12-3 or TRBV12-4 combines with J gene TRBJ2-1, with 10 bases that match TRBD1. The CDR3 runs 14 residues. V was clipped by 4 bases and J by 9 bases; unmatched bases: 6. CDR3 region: CASSWMTGGSEQFF. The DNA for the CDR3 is TGTGCCAGCAGTTGGATGACAGGGGGCAGTGAGCAGTTCTTC.

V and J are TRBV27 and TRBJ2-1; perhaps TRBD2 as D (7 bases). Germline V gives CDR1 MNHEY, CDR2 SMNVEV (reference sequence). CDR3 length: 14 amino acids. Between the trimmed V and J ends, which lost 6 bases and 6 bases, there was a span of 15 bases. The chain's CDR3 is CASSPGGGVNEQFF. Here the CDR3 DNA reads TGTGCCAGCAGCCCCGGAGGGGGGGTCAATGAGCAGTTCTTC.